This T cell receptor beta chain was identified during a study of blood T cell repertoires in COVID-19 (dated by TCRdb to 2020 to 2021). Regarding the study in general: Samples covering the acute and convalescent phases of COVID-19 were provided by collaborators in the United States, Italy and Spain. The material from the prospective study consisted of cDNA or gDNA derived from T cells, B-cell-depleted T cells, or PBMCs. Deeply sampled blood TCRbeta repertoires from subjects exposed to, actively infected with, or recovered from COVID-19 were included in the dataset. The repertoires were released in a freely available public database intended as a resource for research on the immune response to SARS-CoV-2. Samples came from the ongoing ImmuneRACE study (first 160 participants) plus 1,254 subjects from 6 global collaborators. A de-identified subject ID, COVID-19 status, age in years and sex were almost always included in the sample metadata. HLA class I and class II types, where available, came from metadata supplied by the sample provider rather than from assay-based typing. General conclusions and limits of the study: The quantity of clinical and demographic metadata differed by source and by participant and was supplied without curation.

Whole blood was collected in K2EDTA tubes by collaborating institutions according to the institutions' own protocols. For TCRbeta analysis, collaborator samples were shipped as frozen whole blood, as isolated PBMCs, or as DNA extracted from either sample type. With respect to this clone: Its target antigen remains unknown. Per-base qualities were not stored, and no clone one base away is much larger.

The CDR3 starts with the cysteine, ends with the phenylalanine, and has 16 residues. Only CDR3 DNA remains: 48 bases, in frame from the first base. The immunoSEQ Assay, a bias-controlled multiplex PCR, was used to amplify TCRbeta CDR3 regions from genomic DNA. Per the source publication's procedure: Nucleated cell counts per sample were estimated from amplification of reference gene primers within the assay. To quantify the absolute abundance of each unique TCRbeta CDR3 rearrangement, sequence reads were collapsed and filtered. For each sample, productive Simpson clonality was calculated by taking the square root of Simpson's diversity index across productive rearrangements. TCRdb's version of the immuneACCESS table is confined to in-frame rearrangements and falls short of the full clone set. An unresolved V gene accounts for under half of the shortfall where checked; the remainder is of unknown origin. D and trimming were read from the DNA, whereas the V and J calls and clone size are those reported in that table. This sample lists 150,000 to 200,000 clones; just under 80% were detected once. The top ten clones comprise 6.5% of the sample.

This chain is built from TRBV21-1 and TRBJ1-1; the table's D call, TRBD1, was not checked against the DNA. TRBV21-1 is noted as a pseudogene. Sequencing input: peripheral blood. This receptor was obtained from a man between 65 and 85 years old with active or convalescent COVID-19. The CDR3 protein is CASSSGGQRPSSEAFF. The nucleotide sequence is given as TGTGCCAGCAGCTCCGGGGGACAGAGACCCTCGTCTGAAGCTTTCTTT.